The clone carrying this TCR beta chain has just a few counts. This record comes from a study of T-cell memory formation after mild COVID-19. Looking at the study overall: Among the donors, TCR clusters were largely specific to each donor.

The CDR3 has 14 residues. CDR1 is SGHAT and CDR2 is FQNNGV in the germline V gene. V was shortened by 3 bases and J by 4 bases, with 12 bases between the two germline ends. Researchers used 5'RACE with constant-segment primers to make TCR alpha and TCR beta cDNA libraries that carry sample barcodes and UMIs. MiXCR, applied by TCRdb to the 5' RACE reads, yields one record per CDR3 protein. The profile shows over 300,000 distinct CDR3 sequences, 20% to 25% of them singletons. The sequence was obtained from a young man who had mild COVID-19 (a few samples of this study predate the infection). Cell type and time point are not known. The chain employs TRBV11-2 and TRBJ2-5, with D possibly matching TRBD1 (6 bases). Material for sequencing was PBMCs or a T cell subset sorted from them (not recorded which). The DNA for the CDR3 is TGTGCCAGCAGCTTGAGAACAGGGTCAGAGACCCAGTACTTC. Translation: CASSLRTGSETQYF.